A single sample gave rise to the 29 T cell receptor beta chains below, sequenced in a study of identical twins. TCRdb re-called the 5' RACE reads with MiXCR, one entry per CDR3 protein. The sample yields under 400,000 distinct CDR3 sequences, about 10% seen once. The sequencing sample was made of naive T cells sorted from blood. These receptor sequences come from a woman aged 45-65 years in good health.

The chain joins TRBV20-1 to TRBJ1-2; tentatively, D is TRBD1 (6 bases). The CDR3 has 14 amino acids. Germline V gene sequence: CDR1 DFQATT, CDR2 SNEGSKA (reference sequence). In DNA, the CDR3 is TGCGCCCGGGGGGACACCGTCAATAACTATGGCTACACCTTC. Translating it yields CARGDTVNNYGYTF.

The chain has TRBV20-1 and TRBJ2-2; 7 bases agree with TRBD2. The length of the CDR3 is 16 residues. J gave up 3 bases and V 3 bases, and 10 bases lay outside the gene matches. Germline assignment: CDR1 DFQATT and CDR2 SNEGSKA (reference sequence). CDR3 residues: CSASGRRSRDTGELFF. CDR3 nucleotides: TGCAGTGCTAGCGGGAGGCGTTCAAGGGACACCGGGGAGCTGTTTTTT.

The V call is TRBV27, the J call TRBJ1-1; D unclear. The germline V gene encodes CDR1 MNHEY and CDR2 SMNVEV (reference sequence). V dropped 5 bases and J dropped 5 bases, with 12 bases sitting between them. The CDR3 length is 13 residues. This CDR3 reads CASSIVDGTEAFF. CDR3 coding DNA: TGTGCCAGCAGTATAGTAGACGGGACTGAAGCTTTCTTT.

This clonotype was picked up a small number of times. CDR3 in amino acids: CASSPRTGGFNEQFF. CDR3 DNA sequence: TGTGCCAGCAGCCCCCGGACAGGGGGCTTCAATGAGCAGTTCTTC. The chain combines TRBV7-9 with TRBJ2-1; 11 nucleotides match TRBD1. Germline trimming cut 5 bases from V and 6 bases from J; bases unmatched to any gene: 6. The germline CDR1 and CDR2 sequences are SEHNR and FQNEAQ (reference sequence). The CDR3 has 15 amino acids.

This rearrangement joins TRBV12-3 or TRBV12-4 to TRBJ2-1; TRBD1 agrees at 11 bases. Losses at the gene ends were 6 bases for V and 3 bases for J; bases not matched to a gene: 4. The CDR3 is made up of 15 amino acids. The CDR3 here is CASSTGTGGYNEQFF. CDR3 DNA sequence: TGTGCCAGCAGCACCGGGACAGGGGGCTACAATGAGCAGTTCTTC.

The CDR3 nucleotides read TGTGCCAGCAGTTACTCGCCTCCGTTGGAAGGCACAGATACGCAGTATTTT. Translated, it gives CASSYSPPLEGTDTQYF. This chain uses TRBV6-5 with TRBJ2-3; D gene uncertain. The CDR3 spans 17 residues. V was trimmed by 0 bases and J by 1 base, leaving 14 bases between them. Per the germline V gene, CDR1 is MNHEY and CDR2 is SVGAGI.

The CDR3 is CASSPTQSSGYTEAFF. CDR3 sequence (DNA): TGCGCCAGCAGCCCAACCCAGAGTTCGGGGTACACTGAAGCTTTCTTT. The chain recombines TRBV4-1 with TRBJ1-1; D not resolved. Germline CDR1 reads MGHRA; CDR2 reads YSYEKL. The V and J ends lost 4 bases and 3 bases respectively, with 18 bases between them. There are 16 residues in the CDR3.

V and J are TRBV19 and TRBJ2-7, with TRBD2 identical over 8 bases. V lost 8 bases to trimming and J lost 3 bases; unmatched junction nucleotides: 0. There are 11 residues in the CDR3. Germline CDR1 and CDR2: LNHDA and SQIVND (reference sequence). CDR3 residues: CASRGGYEQYF. CDR3 sequence (DNA): TGTGCCAGTCGGGGGGGCTACGAGCAGTACTTC.

This clonotype turned up a few times. The V call is TRBV27, the J call TRBJ2-2; D uncertain. Trimming removed 5 bases from V and 6 bases from J, with 10 bases in between. CDR3 length: 13 amino acids. CDR1 is MNHEY and CDR2 is SMNVEV in the germline V gene (reference sequence). CDR3 in amino acids: CASSQGPPGELFF. In DNA form, the CDR3 reads TGTGCCAGCAGTCAAGGCCCCCCCGGGGAGCTGTTTTTT.

The CDR3 nucleotides read TGTGCCAGCAGTGAAGAAGGGACAGGGCTTTCACCCCTCCACTTT. Translated: CASSEEGTGLSPLHF. This rearrangement joins TRBV2 to TRBJ1-6; 9 positions agree with TRBD1. Germline V CDR1 and CDR2: SNHLY, FYNNEI. The V gene end was trimmed by 1 base and the J gene end by 9 bases; junction bases not matched to a gene: 4. This CDR3 region has 15 residues.

V and J are TRBV20-1 and TRBJ2-7, with D uncertain. Looked up from germline, CDR1 is DFQATT and CDR2 is SNEGSKA (reference sequence). CDR3 length: 12 amino acids. Trimming shortened V by 7 bases and J by 2 bases, and 12 bases separated the two germline ends. For the CDR3, the DNA is TGCAGTGTAGGCTACGGCACCTACGAGCAGTACTTC. It yields the protein CSVGYGTYEQYF.

A few counts support this clonotype. This sequence joins TRBV6-4 and TRBJ2-7, with 9 nucleotides matching TRBD1. This CDR3 is 19 amino acids long. The V and J ends lost 0 bases and 4 bases, in that order; junction bases with no gene match: 16. CDR1 and CDR2 (germline): MRHNA, SNTAGT. CDR3 sequence reads: CASSDSNREDRDRAYEQYF. CDR3 coding DNA: TGTGCCAGCAGTGACTCGAATAGGGAGGACCGGGACAGGGCTTACGAGCAGTACTTC.

The chain has TRBV4-1 and TRBJ2-7; TRBD2 matches at 10 bases. The CDR3 sequence is 19 residues long. The V and J ends lost 1 base and 5 bases, in that order; junction bases with no gene match: 17. From germline, CDR1 is MGHRA and CDR2 YSYEKL. The DNA of the CDR3 is TGCGCCAGCAGCCAAGGGCGGACTAGCGGTTCAAACCGGAGGGACGAGCAGTACTTC. It is translated as CASSQGRTSGSNRRDEQYF.

This clonotype was detected only a few times. The CDR3 protein is CASSGDRVVRTNYGYTF. In DNA form, the CDR3 reads TGTGCCAGCAGTGGGGACAGGGTGGTTCGGACTAACTATGGCTACACCTTC. V gene TRBV6-6 combines with J gene TRBJ1-2; 9 bases agree with TRBD1. Per germline, CDR1 MNHNY and CDR2 SVGAGI (reference sequence). The V segment lost 5 bases and the J segment 0 bases; nucleotides outside the gene matches: 10. The CDR3 runs to 17 residues.

This clonotype has a single count. This chain uses TRBV3-1 with TRBJ2-7; no firm D call. From germline, CDR1 is LGHDT and CDR2 YNNKEL (reference sequence). This CDR3 has 12 amino acids. V shed 4 bases and J shed 6 bases, with 10 bases lying between them. The CDR3 loop reads CASSPGVGEQYV. The DNA for the CDR3 is TGTGCCAGCAGCCCAGGAGTTGGCGAGCAGTACGTC.

This clonotype was found a few times. This chain links TRBV2 with TRBJ1-4; D gene ambiguous. The CDR3 totals 12 residues. Germline assignment: CDR1 SNHLY and CDR2 FYNNEI. V lost 6 bases and J 5 bases, leaving 7 bases between the germline ends. The CDR3 loop is CASRLPNEKLFF. CDR3 in DNA: TGTGCCAGCAGGTTGCCGAATGAAAAACTGTTTTTT.

This clonotype has a handful of counts. The genes are TRBV5-1 and TRBJ1-1; D not resolved. The V end was cut by 4 bases, the J end by 2 bases, with 9 bases between. This CDR3 is built from 13 residues. Germline V CDR1 and CDR2: SGHRS, YFSETQ. The CDR3 region is CASSVIINTEAFF. DNA for the CDR3: TGCGCCAGCAGCGTCATAATCAACACTGAAGCTTTCTTT.

Only a few counts were recorded for this clonotype. The chain couples TRBV6-2 or TRBV6-3 to TRBJ2-3, with TRBD2 matching 10 bases. J gave up 1 base and V 10 bases, and 8 bases lay outside the gene matches. This CDR3 has 15 amino acids. Germline CDR1 MNHEY, CDR2 SVGEGT. The CDR3: CATVSGTSGTDTQYF. The CDR3 DNA sequence: TGTGCCACGGTGTCCGGGACTAGCGGCACAGATACGCAGTATTTT.

This clonotype occurred many times. CDR3 region: CASSFNRGLGYTF. CDR3 bases: TGTGCCAGCAGTTTCAACAGGGGGCTGGGCTACACCTTC. The chain joins TRBV27 to TRBJ1-2, with 9 bases matching TRBD1. The CDR3 is made up of 13 amino acids. CDR1 and CDR2 from the germline V gene are MNHEY and SMNVEV (reference sequence). J gave up 8 bases and V 3 bases, and 4 bases lay outside the gene matches.

The chain is built from TRBV27 and TRBJ2-1; 8 bases are a match to TRBD2. Losses at the gene ends were 5 bases for V and 10 bases for J; bases not matched to a gene: 13. Germline V lookup: CDR1 MNHEY, CDR2 SMNVEV (reference sequence). CDR3 length equals 15 residues. CDR3 sequence (DNA): TGTGCCAGCAGTCCCACGGGGGGGGCGTCTTCAGAGCAGTTCTTC. Amino acids: CASSPTGGASSEQFF.

This clonotype was recorded a few times. V and J are TRBV12-3 or TRBV12-4 and TRBJ1-1, with no clear D. Between the trimmed V and J ends, which lost 6 bases and 1 base, there was a span of 18 bases. The CDR3 loop spans 16 amino acids. DNA for the CDR3: TGTGCCAGCAGGACTCCGGAGGGCCAAGGGAACACTGAAGCTTTCTTT. Translation gives CASRTPEGQGNTEAFF.

Only one count was recorded for this clonotype. J is TRBJ2-7 and V is TRBV28, with TRBD1 as a possible D gene (6 bases). V lost 6 bases and J lost 2, with 17 bases in between. The CDR3 is made up of 15 amino acids. CDR1 is MDHEN and CDR2 is SYDVKM in the germline V gene. CDR3 DNA sequence: TGTGCCAGCAGGGTCTCCAGGGGTTTTGCCTACGAGCAGTACTTC. Protein product: CASRVSRGFAYEQYF.

Concerning this clonotype itself: Because the CDR3 is missing its conserved closing phenylalanine or tryptophan, this is likely a read error. V gene TRBV20-1 combines with J gene TRBJ2-3; 7 positions match TRBD2. The CDR3 length is 11 residues. From germline, CDR1 is DFQATT and CDR2 SNEGSKA (reference sequence). The CDR3 nucleotides are TGCAGTGGGCGACTAGCAGATACCCAGTATTAT. It codes for CSGRLADTQYY.

The CDR3 reads CASSLGAIFTGELFF. Written as DNA, the CDR3 is TGTGCCAGCAGCTTAGGGGCTATATTCACCGGGGAGCTGTTTTTT. The gene calls are TRBV7-8 and TRBJ2-2, with D hard to call. Trimming cost V 1 base and J 4 bases, with 10 bases left between them. Germline V gives CDR1 SGHVS, CDR2 FQNEAQ. The CDR3 has 15 amino acids.

The gene calls are TRBV7-6 and TRBJ1-1; D gene ambiguous. This CDR3 comprises 12 residues. The V and J ends lost 1 base and 6 bases respectively, with 6 bases between them. Germline loops: CDR1 SGHVS, CDR2 FNYEAQ. The CDR3 loop is CASSLGPSEAFF. CDR3 nucleotide sequence: TGTGCCAGCAGCTTAGGACCATCTGAAGCTTTCTTT.

This clonotype appeared a few times. V is TRBV10-1 and J is TRBJ2-1; TRBD1 matches at 9 bases. Germline V gene sequence: CDR1 WNHNN, CDR2 SYGVQD (reference sequence). The CDR3 consists of 12 residues. J was trimmed by 15 bases and V by 3 bases; bases with no gene match: 6. As DNA, the CDR3 is TGCGCCAGCAGTGACTCCGGGACAGGGCGGTTCTTC. Encoded protein: CASSDSGTGRFF.

In this sample, this clonotype turned up many times. The V call is TRBV12-3 or TRBV12-4, the J call TRBJ1-1; TRBD1 matches 7 bases. The CDR3 length is 14 residues. Losses at the gene ends were 8 bases for V and 3 bases for J; bases not matched to a gene: 9. CDR3 in DNA: TGTGCCAGCTCCCCTCTTAGGGGGCACACTGAAGCTTTCTTT. The encoded protein is CASSPLRGHTEAFF.

This clonotype came up many times. The chain carries TRBV7-8 and TRBJ1-1; 7 nucleotides align to TRBD1. After removal of 11 bases from V and 12 bases from J, the junction contained 9 bases not matched to a gene. Germline CDR1 SGHVS, CDR2 FQNEAQ. The CDR3 loop spans 10 amino acids. The CDR3 DNA follows: TGTGCCGTCTCAGGGGGAGGATCTTTCTTT. This sequence encodes CAVSGGGSFF.

The table lists this clonotype with many counts. The V and J genes are TRBV19 and TRBJ2-2; D ambiguous. V was trimmed by 1 base and J by 8 bases, leaving 8 bases between them. Germline CDR1 reads LNHDA; CDR2 reads SQIVND (reference sequence). The CDR3 has 13 residues. The CDR3 nucleotides read TGTGCCAGTAGTATAGTTCTTAAGGGGGAGCTGTTTTTT. It yields the protein CASSIVLKGELFF.